The clone carrying this TCR beta chain was picked up a small number of times. Antigen: not known. The study defined stable Graves' hyperthyroidism as no ophthalmopathy progression within 18 months. The PBMCs studied were ones that came from 10 ml fresh peripheral blood. Trimming removed 4 bases from V and 2 bases from J, with 8 bases in between. The germline CDR1 and CDR2 sequences are SQVTM and ANQGSEA. The CDR3 loop spans 12 amino acids. Amplification yielded TCR beta CDR3 regions, with RNA transcripts as the source. Primed by the HTBI set, a first-round RT-PCR was run on the TCR CDR3. MiXCR was run by TCRdb on the multiplex PCR reads, yielding one entry per CDR3 protein. There are 600,000 or so distinct CDR3 sequences in the sample; about 17% occur only once, and 3.8% lies in the top ten. This specimen comes from a study of T cells in Graves' hyperthyroidism and ophthalmopathy. Study-wide results and limits: Researchers found most expanded thyroid clonotypes above 0.001 in blood as well. The model predicted ophthalmopathy a median approximately seven months before onset.

The rearrangement links TRBV29-1 to TRBJ2-5, with D possibly TRBD1 on 5 matching bases. The TCR sequence derives from a woman younger than 45 with Graves' hyperthyroidism. Sequences were obtained from blood. The CDR3 nucleotides read TGCAGCGTTGCAACAGGACAAGAGACCCAGTACTTC. Translation gives CSVATGQETQYF.